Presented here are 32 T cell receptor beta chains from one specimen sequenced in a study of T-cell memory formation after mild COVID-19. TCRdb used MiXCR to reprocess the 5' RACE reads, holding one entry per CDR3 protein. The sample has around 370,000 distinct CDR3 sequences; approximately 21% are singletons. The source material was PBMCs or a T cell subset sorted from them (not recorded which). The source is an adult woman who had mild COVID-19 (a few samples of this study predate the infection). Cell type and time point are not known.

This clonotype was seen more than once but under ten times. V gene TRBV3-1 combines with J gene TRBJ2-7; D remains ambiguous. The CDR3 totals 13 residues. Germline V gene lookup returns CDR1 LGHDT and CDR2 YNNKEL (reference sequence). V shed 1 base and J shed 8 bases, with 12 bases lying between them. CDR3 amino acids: CASSQVPYHKQYF. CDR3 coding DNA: TGTGCCAGCAGCCAAGTCCCCTATCACAAGCAGTACTTC.

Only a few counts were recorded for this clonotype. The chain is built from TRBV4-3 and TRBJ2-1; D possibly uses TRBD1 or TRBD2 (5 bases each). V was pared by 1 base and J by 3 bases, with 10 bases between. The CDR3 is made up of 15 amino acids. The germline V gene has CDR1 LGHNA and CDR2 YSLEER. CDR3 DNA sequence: TGCGCCAGCAGCCAAGGCTTGGGGGACTACAATGAGCAGTTCTTC. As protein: CASSQGLGDYNEQFF.

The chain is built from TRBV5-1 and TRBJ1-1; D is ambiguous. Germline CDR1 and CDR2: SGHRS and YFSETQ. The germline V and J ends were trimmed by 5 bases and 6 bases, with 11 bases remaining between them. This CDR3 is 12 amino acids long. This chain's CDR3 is CASRGRRAEAFF. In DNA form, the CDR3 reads TGCGCCAGCAGGGGCCGGCGCGCTGAAGCTTTCTTT.

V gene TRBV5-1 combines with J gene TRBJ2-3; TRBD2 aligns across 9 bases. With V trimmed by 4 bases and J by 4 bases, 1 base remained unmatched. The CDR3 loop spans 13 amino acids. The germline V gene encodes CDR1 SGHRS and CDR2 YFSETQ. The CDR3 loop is CASSASGADTQYF. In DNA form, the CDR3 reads TGCGCCAGCAGCGCTAGCGGGGCAGATACGCAGTATTTT.

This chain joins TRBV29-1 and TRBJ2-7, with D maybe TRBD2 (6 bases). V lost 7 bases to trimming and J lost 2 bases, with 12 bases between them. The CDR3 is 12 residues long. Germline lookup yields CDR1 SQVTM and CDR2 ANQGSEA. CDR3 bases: TGCAGCGCCTTATGGGGGGCCTACGAGCAGTACTTC. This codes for CSALWGAYEQYF.

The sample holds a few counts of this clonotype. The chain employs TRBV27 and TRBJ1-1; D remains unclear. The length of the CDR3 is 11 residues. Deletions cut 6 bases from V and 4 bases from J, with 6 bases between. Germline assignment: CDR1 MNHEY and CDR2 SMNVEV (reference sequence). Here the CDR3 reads CASRSTTEAFF. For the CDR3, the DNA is TGTGCCAGCAGATCAACCACTGAAGCTTTCTTT.

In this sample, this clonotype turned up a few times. This CDR3 is CASRRGGAREQYF. As DNA, the CDR3 is TGTGCCAGCAGGCGAGGGGGGGCGCGTGAGCAGTACTTC. The chain links TRBV12-3 or TRBV12-4 to TRBJ2-7; D is perhaps TRBD2 (7 bases). The V end lost 6 bases, the J end lost 7 bases, and 16 bases lay between the germline ends. There are 13 residues in the CDR3.

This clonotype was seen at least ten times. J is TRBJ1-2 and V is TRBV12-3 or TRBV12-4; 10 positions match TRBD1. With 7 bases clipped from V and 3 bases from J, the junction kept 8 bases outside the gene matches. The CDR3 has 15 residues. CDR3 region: CASNGGTGEHYGYTF. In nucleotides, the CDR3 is TGTGCCAGCAACGGGGGGACAGGGGAGCACTATGGCTACACCTTC.

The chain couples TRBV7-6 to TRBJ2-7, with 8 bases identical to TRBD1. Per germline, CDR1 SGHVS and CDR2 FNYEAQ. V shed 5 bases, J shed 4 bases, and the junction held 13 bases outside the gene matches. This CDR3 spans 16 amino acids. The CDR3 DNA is TGTGCCAGCAGCCCCCTCTCAGGGGGCCCACAATACGAGCAGTACTTC. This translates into CASSPLSGGPQYEQYF.

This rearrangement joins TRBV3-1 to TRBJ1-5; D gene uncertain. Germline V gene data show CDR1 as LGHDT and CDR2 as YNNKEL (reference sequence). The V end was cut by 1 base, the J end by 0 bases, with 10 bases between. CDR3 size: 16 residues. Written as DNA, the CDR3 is TGTGCCAGCAGCCAAGGGCGGGCAGTTAGCAATCAGCCCCAGCATTTT. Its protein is CASSQGRAVSNQPQHF.

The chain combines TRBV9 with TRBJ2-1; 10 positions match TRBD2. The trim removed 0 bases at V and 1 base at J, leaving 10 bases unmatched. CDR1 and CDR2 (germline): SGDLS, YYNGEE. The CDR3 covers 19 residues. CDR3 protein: CASSVGLAGGGASYNEQFF. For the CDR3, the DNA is TGTGCCAGCAGCGTAGGACTAGCGGGCGGAGGGGCGTCCTACAATGAGCAGTTCTTC.

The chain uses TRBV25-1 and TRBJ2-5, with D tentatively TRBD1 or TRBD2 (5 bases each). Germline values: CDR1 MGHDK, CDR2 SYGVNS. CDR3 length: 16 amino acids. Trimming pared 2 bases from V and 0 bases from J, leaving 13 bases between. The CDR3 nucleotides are TGTGCCAGCAGTGAACTAAACCGGGACGACCAAGAGACCCAGTACTTC. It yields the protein CASSELNRDDQETQYF.

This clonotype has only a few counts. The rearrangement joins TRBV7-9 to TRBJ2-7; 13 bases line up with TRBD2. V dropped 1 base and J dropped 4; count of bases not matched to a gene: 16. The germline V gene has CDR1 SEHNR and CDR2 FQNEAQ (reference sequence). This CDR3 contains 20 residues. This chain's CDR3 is CASSLGRGAGLAGVRYEQYF. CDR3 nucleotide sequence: TGTGCCAGCAGCTTAGGAAGGGGGGCAGGACTAGCGGGAGTACGGTACGAGCAGTACTTC.

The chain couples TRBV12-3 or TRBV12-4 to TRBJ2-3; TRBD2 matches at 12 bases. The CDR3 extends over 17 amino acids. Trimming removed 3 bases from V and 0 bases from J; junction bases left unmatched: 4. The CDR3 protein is CASSFFGLAGSTDTQYF. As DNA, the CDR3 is TGTGCCAGCAGTTTTTTCGGACTAGCGGGGAGCACAGATACGCAGTATTTT.

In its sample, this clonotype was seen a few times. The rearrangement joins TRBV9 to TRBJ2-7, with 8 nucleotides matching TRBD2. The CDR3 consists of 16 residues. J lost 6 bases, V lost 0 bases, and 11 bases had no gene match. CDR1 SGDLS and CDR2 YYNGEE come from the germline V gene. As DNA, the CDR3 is TGTGCCAGCAGCGTAGCTCAGGATAGCGGGGTTGGCGAGCAGTACTTC. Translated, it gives CASSVAQDSGVGEQYF.

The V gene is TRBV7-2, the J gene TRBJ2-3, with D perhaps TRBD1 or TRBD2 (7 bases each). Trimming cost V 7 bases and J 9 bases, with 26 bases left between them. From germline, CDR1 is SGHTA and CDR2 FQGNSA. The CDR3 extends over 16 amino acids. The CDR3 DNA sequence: TGTGCCAGCACCACACCAGGGGGAGGGCAACTGGGAACGCAGTATTTT. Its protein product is CASTTPGGGQLGTQYF.

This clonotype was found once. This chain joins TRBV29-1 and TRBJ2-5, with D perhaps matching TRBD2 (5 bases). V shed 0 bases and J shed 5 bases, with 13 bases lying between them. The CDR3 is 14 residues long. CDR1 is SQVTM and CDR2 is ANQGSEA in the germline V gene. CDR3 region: CSVEDDLGVETQYF. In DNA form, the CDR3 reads TGCAGCGTTGAAGATGATCTCGGGGTTGAGACCCAGTACTTC.

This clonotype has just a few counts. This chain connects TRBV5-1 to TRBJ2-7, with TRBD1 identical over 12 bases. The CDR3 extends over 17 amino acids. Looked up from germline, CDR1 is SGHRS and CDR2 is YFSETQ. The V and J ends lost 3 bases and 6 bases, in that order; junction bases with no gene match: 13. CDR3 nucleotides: TGCGCCAGCAGCTCCGGGACAGGGGGCGTCCGGGGAATCGAGCAGTACTTC. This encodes CASSSGTGGVRGIEQYF.

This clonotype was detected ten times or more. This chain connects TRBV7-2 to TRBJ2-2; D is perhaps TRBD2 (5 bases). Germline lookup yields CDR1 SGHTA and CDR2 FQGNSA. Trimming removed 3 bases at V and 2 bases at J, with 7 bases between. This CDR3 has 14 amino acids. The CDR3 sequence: CASSFGVNTGELFF. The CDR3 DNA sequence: TGTGCCAGCAGCTTCGGGGTTAACACCGGGGAGCTGTTTTTT.

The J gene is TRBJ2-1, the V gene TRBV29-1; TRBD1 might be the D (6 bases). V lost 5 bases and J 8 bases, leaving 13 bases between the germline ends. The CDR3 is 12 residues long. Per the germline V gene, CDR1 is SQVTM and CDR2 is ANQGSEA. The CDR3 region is CSVTGLRDEQFF. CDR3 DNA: TGCAGCGTTACAGGGCTCCGGGATGAGCAGTTCTTC.

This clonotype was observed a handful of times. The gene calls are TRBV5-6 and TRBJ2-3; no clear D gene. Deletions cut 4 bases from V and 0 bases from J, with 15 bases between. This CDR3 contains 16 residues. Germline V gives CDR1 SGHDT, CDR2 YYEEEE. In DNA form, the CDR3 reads TGTGCCAGCAGCCCCGGCCCAGGAGCTAGCACAGATACGCAGTATTTT. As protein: CASSPGPGASTDTQYF.

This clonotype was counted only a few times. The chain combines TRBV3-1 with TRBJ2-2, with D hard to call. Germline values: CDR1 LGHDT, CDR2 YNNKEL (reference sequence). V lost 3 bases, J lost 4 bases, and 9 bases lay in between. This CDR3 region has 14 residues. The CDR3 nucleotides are TGTGCCAGCAGCCAGGGCGCGAGCACCGGGGAGCTGTTTTTT. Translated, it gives CASSQGASTGELFF.

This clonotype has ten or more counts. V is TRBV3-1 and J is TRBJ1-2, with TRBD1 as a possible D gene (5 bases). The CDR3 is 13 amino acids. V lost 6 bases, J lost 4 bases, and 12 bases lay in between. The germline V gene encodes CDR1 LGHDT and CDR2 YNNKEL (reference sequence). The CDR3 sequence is CASSPDSGYGYTF. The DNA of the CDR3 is TGTGCCAGCAGTCCTGACAGCGGCTATGGCTACACCTTC.

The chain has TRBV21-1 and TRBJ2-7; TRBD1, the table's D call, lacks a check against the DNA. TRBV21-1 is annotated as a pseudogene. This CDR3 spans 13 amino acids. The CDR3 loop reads CASSTKGAYEQYF. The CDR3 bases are TGTGCCAGCAGCACCAAGGGGGCCTACGAGCAGTACTTC.

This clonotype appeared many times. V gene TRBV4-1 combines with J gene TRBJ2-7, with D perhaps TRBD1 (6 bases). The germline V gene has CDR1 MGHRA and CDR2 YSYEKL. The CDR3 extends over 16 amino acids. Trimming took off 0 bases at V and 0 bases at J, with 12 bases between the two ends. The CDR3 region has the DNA TGCGCCAGCAGCCAAGACGACAGGAGTGGCTCCTACGAGCAGTACTTC. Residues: CASSQDDRSGSYEQYF.

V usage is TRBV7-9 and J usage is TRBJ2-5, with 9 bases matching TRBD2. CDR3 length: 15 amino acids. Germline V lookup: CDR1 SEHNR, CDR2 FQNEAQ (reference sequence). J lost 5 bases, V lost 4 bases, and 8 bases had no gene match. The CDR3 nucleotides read TGTGCCAGCAGCTCCGGCGGGGGGGCCCGGGAGACCCAGTACTTC. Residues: CASSSGGGARETQYF.

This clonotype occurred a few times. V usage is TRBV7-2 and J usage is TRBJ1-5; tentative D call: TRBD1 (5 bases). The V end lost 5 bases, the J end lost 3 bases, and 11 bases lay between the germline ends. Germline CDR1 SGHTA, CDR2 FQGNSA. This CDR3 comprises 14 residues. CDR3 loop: CASSTGTVNQPQHF. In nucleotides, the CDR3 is TGTGCCAGCAGCACTGGGACCGTCAATCAGCCCCAGCATTTT.

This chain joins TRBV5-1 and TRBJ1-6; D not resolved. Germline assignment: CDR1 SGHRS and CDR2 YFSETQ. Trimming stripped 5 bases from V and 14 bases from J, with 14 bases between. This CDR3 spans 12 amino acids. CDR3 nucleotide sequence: TGCGCCAGCAGAATCGGCGCTGGGACCCTCCACTTT. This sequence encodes CASRIGAGTLHF.

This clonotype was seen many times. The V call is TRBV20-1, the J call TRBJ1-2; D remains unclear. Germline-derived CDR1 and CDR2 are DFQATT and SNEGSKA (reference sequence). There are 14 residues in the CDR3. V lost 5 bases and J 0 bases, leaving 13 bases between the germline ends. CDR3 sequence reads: CSAARTYANYGYTF. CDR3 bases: TGCAGTGCTGCCCGGACCTACGCTAACTATGGCTACACCTTC.

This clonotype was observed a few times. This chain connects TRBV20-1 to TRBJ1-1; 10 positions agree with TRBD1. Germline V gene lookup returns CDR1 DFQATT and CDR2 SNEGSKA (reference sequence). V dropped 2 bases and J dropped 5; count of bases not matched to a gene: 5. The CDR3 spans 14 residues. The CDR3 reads CSARRQGARTEAFF. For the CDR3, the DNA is TGCAGTGCTAGAAGACAGGGGGCGCGAACTGAAGCTTTCTTT.

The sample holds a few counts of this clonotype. The CDR3 reads CASSLRGSWDEQYF. CDR3 sequence (DNA): TGTGCCAGCAGTTTGCGGGGAAGTTGGGACGAGCAGTACTTC. The chain employs TRBV12-3 or TRBV12-4 and TRBJ2-7, with D tentatively TRBD2 (6 bases). V dropped 3 bases and J dropped 5 bases, with 14 bases sitting between them. The length of the CDR3 is 14 residues.

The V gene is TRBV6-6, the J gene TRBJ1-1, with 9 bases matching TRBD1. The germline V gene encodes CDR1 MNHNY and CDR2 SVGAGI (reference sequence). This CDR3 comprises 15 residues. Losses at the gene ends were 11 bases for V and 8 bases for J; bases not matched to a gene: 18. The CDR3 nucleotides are TGTGCCTGGAGCCCTCTAACGGACAGGGGAGCCGAAGCTTTCTTT. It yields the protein CAWSPLTDRGAEAFF.